This T cell receptor beta chain emerged from a study of blood T cell repertoires in COVID-19. Study in general: The United States, Italy and Spain provided the acute and convalescent COVID-19 samples. From T cells, B-cell-depleted T cells, or PBMCs came the material, which was cDNA or gDNA.

The CDR3 has 18 amino acids. Germline-derived CDR1 and CDR2 are SEHNR and FQNEAQ (reference sequence). The ends lost 5 bases at V and 2 bases at J; junction bases unmatched: 14. Per the original methods: Amplification with reference gene primers provided the estimates of nucleated cell counts. The data were produced by immunoSEQ multiplex PCR, yet TCRdb's version contains in-frame clones alone and is incomplete. Clonal size and the V and J genes are those of that table, whereas D and trimming came from the DNA. The sample lists 300,000 to 400,000 clones; under 95% were seen once. This TCR was sampled from a woman in her late teens or twenties who had recovered from COVID-19. Sequenced sample: peripheral blood. The chain uses TRBV7-9 and TRBJ2-2; 7 bases are a match to TRBD1. The DNA for the CDR3 is TGTGCCAGCAGCCCGCCCCCCGGGACAGTGGAAAACACCGGGGAGCTGTTTTTT. It yields the protein CASSPPPGTVENTGELFF.